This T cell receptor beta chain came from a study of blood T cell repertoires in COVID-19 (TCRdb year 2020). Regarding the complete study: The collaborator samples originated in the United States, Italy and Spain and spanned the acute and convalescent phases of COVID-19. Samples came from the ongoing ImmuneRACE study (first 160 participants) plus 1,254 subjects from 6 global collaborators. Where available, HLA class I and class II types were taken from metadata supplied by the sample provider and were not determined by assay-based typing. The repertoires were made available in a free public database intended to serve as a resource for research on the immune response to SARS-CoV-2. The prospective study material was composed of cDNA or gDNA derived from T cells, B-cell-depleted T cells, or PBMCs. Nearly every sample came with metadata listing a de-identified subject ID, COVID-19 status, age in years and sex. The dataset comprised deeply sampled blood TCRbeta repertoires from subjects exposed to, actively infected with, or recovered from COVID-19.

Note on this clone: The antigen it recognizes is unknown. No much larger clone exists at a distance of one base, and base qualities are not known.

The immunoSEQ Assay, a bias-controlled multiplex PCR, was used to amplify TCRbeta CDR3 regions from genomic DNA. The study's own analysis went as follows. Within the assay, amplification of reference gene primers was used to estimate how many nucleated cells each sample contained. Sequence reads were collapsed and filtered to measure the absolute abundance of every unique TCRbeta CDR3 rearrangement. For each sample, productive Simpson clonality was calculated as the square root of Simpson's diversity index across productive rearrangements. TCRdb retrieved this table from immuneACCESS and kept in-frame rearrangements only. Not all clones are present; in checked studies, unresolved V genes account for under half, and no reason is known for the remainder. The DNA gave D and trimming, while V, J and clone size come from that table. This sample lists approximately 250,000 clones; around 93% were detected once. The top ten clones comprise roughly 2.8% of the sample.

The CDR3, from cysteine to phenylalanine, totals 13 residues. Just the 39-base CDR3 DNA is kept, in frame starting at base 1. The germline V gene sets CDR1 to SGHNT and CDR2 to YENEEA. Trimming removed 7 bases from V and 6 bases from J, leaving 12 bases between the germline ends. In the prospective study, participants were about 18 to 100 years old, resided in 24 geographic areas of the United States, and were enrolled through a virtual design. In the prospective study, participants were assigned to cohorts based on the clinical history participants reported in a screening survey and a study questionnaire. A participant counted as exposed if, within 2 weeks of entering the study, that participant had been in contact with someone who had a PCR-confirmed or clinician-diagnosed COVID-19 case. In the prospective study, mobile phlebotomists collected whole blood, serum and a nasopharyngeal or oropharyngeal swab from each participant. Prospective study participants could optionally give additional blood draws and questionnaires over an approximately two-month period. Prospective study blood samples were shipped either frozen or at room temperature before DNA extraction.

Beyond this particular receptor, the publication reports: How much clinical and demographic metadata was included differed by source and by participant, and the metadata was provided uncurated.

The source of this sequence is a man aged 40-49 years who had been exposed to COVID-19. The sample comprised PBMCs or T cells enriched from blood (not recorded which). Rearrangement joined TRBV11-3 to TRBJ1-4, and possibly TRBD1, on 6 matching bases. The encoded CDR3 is CASTTGRDEKLFF. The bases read TGTGCCAGCACGACAGGACGGGATGAAAAACTGTTTTTT.